The 32 T cell receptor beta chains below come from one sample, sequenced in a study of tumor and adjacent non-tumor tissue in lung cancer. TCRbeta libraries were built with three rounds of nested PCR, modified from ARM-PCR. One entry per CDR3 protein, called by TCRdb with MiXCR from the multiplex PCR reads. The sample consists of about 98,000 distinct CDR3 sequences, around three quarters of them appearing once. This sample's RNA came from whole unsorted tissue. The normal lung tissue was taken more than 3 cm from the tumor edge. Sequenced: distant non-tumor lung tissue. The receptors come from a man in his fifties or sixties with small cell lung cancer.

This clonotype occurred many times. This chain connects TRBV5-1 to TRBJ2-5; TRBD2 matches 7 bases. The germline V gene has CDR1 SGHRS and CDR2 YFSETQ. The V and J ends lost 6 bases and 5 bases, in that order; junction bases with no gene match: 10. The CDR3 spans 14 residues. The CDR3 nucleotides are TGCGCCAGCACTACGCCGGGAGGAGGGGAGACCCAGTACTTC. It specifies CASTTPGGGETQYF.

Regarding this clonotype: One junction end does not reproduce the germline sequence, and a read error may be involved. The rearrangement uses TRBV12-3 or TRBV12-4 and TRBJ1-5; TRBD1 is a possible D gene (6 bases). The CDR3 loop spans 17 amino acids. For the CDR3, the DNA is TGTGCCACCAGTTTACGGGGGGGGGCTGCTGGAGGGCAGCCCCAGCACTTT. This translates into CATSLRGGAAGGQPQHF.

This clonotype was recorded only once. V gene TRBV4-1 combines with J gene TRBJ1-1; possibly TRBD1 for D (5 bases). This CDR3 is built from 15 residues. The germline CDR1 and CDR2 sequences are MGHRA and YSYEKL. The CDR3, as DNA: TGCTTTAGCAGCCAAGTTCCAGGGCGTGGCACTGAAGCTTTCTTT. Amino acids: CFSSQVPGRGTEAFF.

This clonotype has at least ten counts. CDR3 bases: TGTGCCAGCAGCCCGGGGGGTGGGGCCAACGTCCTGACTTTC. This gives the protein CASSPGGGANVLTF. This rearrangement joins TRBV6-1 to TRBJ2-6, with 7 bases that match TRBD2. The V gene end was trimmed by 6 bases and the J gene end by 3 bases; junction bases not matched to a gene: 2. CDR3 length: 14 residues. The germline CDR1 and CDR2 sequences are MNHNS and SASEGT.

This chain connects TRBV28 to TRBJ1-6, with D tentatively TRBD1 (5 bases). The CDR3 is 13 residues long. V shed 7 bases and J shed 7 bases, with 11 bases lying between them. Per the germline V gene, CDR1 is MDHEN and CDR2 is SYDVKM. The CDR3 sequence is CASTRDANSPLHF. Written as DNA, the CDR3 is TGTGCCAGCACCCGGGACGCAAATTCACCCCTCCACTTT. Full variable domain (missing parts from reference TRBV28 and TRBJ1-6): DVKVTQSSRYLVKRTGEKVFLECVQDMDHENMFWYRQDPGLGLRLIYFSYDVKMKEKGDIPEGYSVSREKKERFSLILESASTNQTSMYLCASTRDANSPLHFGNGTRLTVT.

In regard to this clonotype: A read error may account for a junction end that differs from germline. This chain links TRBV19 with TRBJ1-6, with 7 bases fitting TRBD1. The CDR3 runs to 15 residues. Germline CDR1 and CDR2: LNHDA and SQIVND (reference sequence). In DNA, the CDR3 is TGTGCCAGTACCCGGGACAGTGGCATTTATTCACCCCTCCGCTTT. Translated: CASTRDSGIYSPLRF.

Only a few counts were recorded for this clonotype. At one boundary the junction diverges from the germline segment, which might be a read error. This chain uses TRBV7-9 with TRBJ2-3; tentatively, D is TRBD2 (6 bases). The CDR3 is 13 residues long. Looked up from germline, CDR1 is SEHNR and CDR2 is FQNEAQ (reference sequence). The CDR3 DNA sequence: TGTGCCAGGACCTTAGCGACGGGAGATACGCAGTATTTC. Its translation: CARTLATGDTQYF. Supplemented by reference TRBV7-9 and TRBJ2-3, the full variable domain reads DTGVSQNPRHKITKRGQNVTFRCDPISEHNRLYWYRQTLGQGPEFLTYFQNEAQLEKSRLLSDRFSAERPKGSFSTLEIQRTEQGDSAMYLCARTLATGDTQYFGPGTRLTVL.

A note on this clonotype: This clone may be a read error of a much larger clone one base away. V is TRBV5-1 and J is TRBJ1-3, with D uncertain. The V gene's germline CDR1 is SGHRS and CDR2 YFSETQ. The CDR3 length is 12 residues. For the CDR3, the DNA is TGCGCCTGCAGCTTGGGAAGAAACACCATATATTTT. As protein: CACSLGRNTIYF.

This clonotype has at least ten counts. The chain is built from TRBV6-2 or TRBV6-3 and TRBJ2-4; 14 bases are a match to TRBD2. V dropped 3 bases and J dropped 6; count of bases not matched to a gene: 10. The CDR3 spans 18 residues. Germline V gives CDR1 MNHEY, CDR2 SVGEGT. This chain's CDR3 is CASSYSGLAGDNANIQYF. The CDR3 DNA sequence: TGTGCCAGCAGTTATTCGGGACTAGCGGGAGATAACGCAAACATTCAGTACTTC.

This clonotype was detected many times. This chain joins TRBV6-6 and TRBJ2-3; TRBD2 agrees at 10 bases. CDR1 and CDR2 (germline): MNHNY, SVGAGI (reference sequence). This CDR3 has 16 residues. The V segment lost 6 bases and the J segment 4 bases; nucleotides outside the gene matches: 10. The CDR3 nucleotides read TGTGCCAGCAGCCCCGGACTAGCGGAAAACTCAGATACGCAGTATTTT. This translates into CASSPGLAENSDTQYF.

Details on this clonotype: This could be a read error, since a much larger clone is one nucleotide away. The chain is built from TRBV7-9 and TRBJ1-1; D is possibly TRBD1 (5 bases). The germline CDR1 and CDR2 sequences are SEHNR and FQNEAQ (reference sequence). V was cut by 10 bases and J by 11 bases, with 20 bases left in between. This CDR3 comprises 12 residues. The CDR3 region has the DNA TGTGCCATCACCCAACTGGGGGGAAGGGCTTTCTTT. This sequence encodes CAITQLGGRAFF.

As regards this clonotype: Given a much more abundant clone one base away, this may be a read error. The chain recombines TRBV10-3 with TRBJ1-1; no reliable D call. The CDR3 sequence is 14 residues long. Trimming removed 7 bases at V and 0 bases at J, with 12 bases between. Germline V lookup: CDR1 ENHRY, CDR2 SYGVKD. This CDR3 is CAITRGTMNTEAFF. The CDR3 nucleotides read TGTGCCATCACCCGGGGTACAATGAACACTGAAGCTTTCTTT.

Concerning this clonotype itself: An end of the junction differs from the germline gene, which may be a read error. This chain connects TRBV29-1 to TRBJ1-4; 9 bases line up with TRBD1. This CDR3 comprises 15 residues. Germline V gene data show CDR1 as SQVTM and CDR2 as ANQGSEA. CDR3 protein: CSVGTGGFKSENLFF. The CDR3 DNA is TGCAGCGTGGGCACAGGGGGCTTTAAGAGTGAAAACCTGTTTTTT. The whole variable domain, filled in from reference TRBV29-1 and TRBJ1-4, reads SAVISQKPSRDICQRGTSLTIQCQVDSQVTMMFWYRQQPGQSLTLIATANQGSEATYESGFVIDKFPISRPNLTFSTLTVSNMSPEDSSIYLCSVGTGGFKSENLFFGSGTQLSVL.

In its sample, this clonotype was seen once. The germline gene is not matched at one end of the junction; a read error may be the cause. V and J are TRBV20-1 and TRBJ1-1; D ambiguous. Germline V gene data show CDR1 as DFQATT and CDR2 as SNEGSKA (reference sequence). The CDR3 contains 13 residues. The CDR3 is CSALDQKNIEAFF. Written as DNA, the CDR3 is TGCAGTGCTTTGGACCAGAAGAACATTGAAGCTTTCTTT.

Note on this clonotype: A read error is possible here, since a much larger clone lies one base away. V is TRBV28 and J is TRBJ1-2; perhaps TRBD1 as D (5 bases). Germline V gene data show CDR1 as MDHEN and CDR2 as SYDVKM. Trimming left V 7 bases short and J 4 bases short, with 13 bases between. This CDR3 contains 13 residues. In DNA form, the CDR3 reads TGTGCCAGCACCAAAAAGGGGACCTATGGCTACACCTTC. Amino acid sequence: CASTKKGTYGYTF.

The chain carries TRBV29-1 and TRBJ2-7; 7 bases are a match to TRBD1. This CDR3 is built from 13 residues. The V gene end was trimmed by 4 bases and the J gene end by 6 bases; junction bases not matched to a gene: 9. Germline V gene lookup returns CDR1 SQVTM and CDR2 ANQGSEA. CDR3 nucleotides: TGCAGCGTTGGGACAGGACCGGGGACCGAGCAGTACTTC. It translates to CSVGTGPGTEQYF.

In regard to this clonotype: Mismatch with germline at one junction end may stem from a read error. The J gene is TRBJ2-7, the V gene TRBV6-5, with TRBD2 matching over 8 bases. The CDR3 loop spans 15 amino acids. In germline, CDR1 is MNHEY, CDR2 SVGAGI. As DNA, the CDR3 is TGTGTCAGCAGTTACTCGGCAGCGGGAGTAAGTGAGCTGTACTTC. Its protein is CVSSYSAAGVSELYF.

This clonotype was seen just once. The chain employs TRBV29-1 and TRBJ2-1; possible D gene TRBD2, 5 bases. Germline CDR1 reads SQVTM; CDR2 reads ANQGSEA. V lost 4 bases, J lost 8 bases, and 18 bases lay in between. This CDR3 is 14 amino acids long. DNA of the CDR3: TGCAGCGTTGCGAGAGGGCGTCTCTGGGATGAGCAGTTCTTC. Encoded protein: CSVARGRLWDEQFF.

As concerns this clonotype: A read error may account for a junction end that differs from germline. The chain recombines TRBV4-2 with TRBJ2-2, with D perhaps TRBD2 (5 bases). The CDR3 loop spans 16 amino acids. In germline, CDR1 is LGHNA, CDR2 YNFKEQ. The CDR3 loop reads CASSRDLRANTVEPLF. CDR3 DNA sequence: TGTGCCAGCAGCCGAGATCTGAGGGCCAACACCGTGGAGCCGCTTTTT.

Notes on this clonotype: The conserved closing phenylalanine or tryptophan is absent in this CDR3, likely reflecting a read error. This chain uses TRBV11-2 with TRBJ2-5, with D possibly TRBD2 on 5 matching bases. This CDR3 has 16 residues. The germline CDR1 and CDR2 sequences are SGHAT and FQNNGV. With 10 bases removed from V and 0 bases from J, the gap between germline ends came to 21 bases. DNA of the CDR3: TGTGCCAACAGTTTAAGACTAACGGAGTACCAAGAGACCCAGTACGTC. Amino acids: CANSLRLTEYQETQYV.

This chain joins TRBV11-2 and TRBJ2-5, with 7 bases aligning to TRBD2. This CDR3 contains 12 residues. V was pared by 10 bases and J by 6 bases, with 8 bases of the junction left unmatched. Per germline, CDR1 SGHAT and CDR2 FQNNGV. As DNA, the CDR3 is TGTGCCAACTGCCAGGGAGGGAAGACCCAGTACTTC. It codes for CANCQGGKTQYF.

This clonotype showed up many times. The J gene is TRBJ1-3, the V gene TRBV7-9, with 7 positions matching TRBD1. The germline V gene encodes CDR1 SEHNR and CDR2 FQNEAQ (reference sequence). The ends lost 5 bases at V and 1 base at J; junction bases unmatched: 5. The CDR3 consists of 15 residues. This CDR3 is CASSPGQASGNTIYF. CDR3 DNA sequence: TGTGCCAGCAGCCCCGGACAGGCATCTGGAAACACCATATATTTT.

On this clonotype itself: The final CDR3 position lacks the conserved phenylalanine or tryptophan, pointing to a likely read error. The chain carries TRBV20-1 and TRBJ2-1, with 7 bases fitting TRBD2. The CDR3 extends over 14 amino acids. Germline V gene data show CDR1 as DFQATT and CDR2 as SNEGSKA (reference sequence). With 5 bases clipped from V and 8 bases from J, the junction kept 12 bases outside the gene matches. CDR3 loop: CSAPRPGGRHEQFL. DNA of the CDR3: TGCAGTGCTCCTAGACCGGGAGGACGGCATGAGCAGTTCTTA.

The chain employs TRBV11-2 and TRBJ1-4; D is ambiguous. Per the germline V gene, CDR1 is SGHAT and CDR2 is FQNNGV. CDR3 length: 11 residues. Deletions cut 9 bases from V and 4 bases from J, with 6 bases between. The CDR3 sequence is CASSLNEKLFF. CDR3 DNA: TGTGCCAGTAGCCTTAATGAAAAACTGTTTTTT. The whole variable domain, filled in from reference TRBV11-2 and TRBJ1-4, reads EAGVAQSPRYKIIEKRQSVAFWCNPISGHATLYWYQQILGQGPKLLIQFQNNGVVDDSQLPKDRFSAERLKGVDSTLKIQPAKLEDSAVYLCASSLNEKLFFGSGTQLSVL.

On this clonotype: A junction end diverges from the germline sequence, so it may reflect a read error. The chain joins TRBV11-1 to TRBJ2-1, with 9 bases matching TRBD2. The CDR3 totals 14 residues. Germline V gene data show CDR1 as SGHAT and CDR2 as FQDESV (reference sequence). The CDR3 loop reads CTSNLREGLNEQFF. In DNA, the CDR3 is TGTACCAGCAACTTGCGGGAGGGCCTCAATGAGCAGTTCTTC. The whole variable domain, remainder taken from reference TRBV11-1 and TRBJ2-1, is EAEVAQSPRYKITEKSQAVAFWCDPISGHATLYWYRQILGQGPELLVQFQDESVVDDSQLPKDRFSAERLKGVDSTLKIQPAELGDSAMYLCTSNLREGLNEQFFGPGTRLTVL.

This clonotype was found many times. The CDR3 protein is CSVGDFPTYEQYF. DNA of the CDR3: TGCAGCGTTGGGGACTTTCCAACCTACGAGCAGTACTTC. The rearrangement links TRBV29-1 to TRBJ2-7; D may be TRBD2 (6 bases). Trimming stripped 4 bases from V and 2 bases from J, with 12 bases between. In germline, CDR1 is SQVTM, CDR2 ANQGSEA. The CDR3 is made up of 13 amino acids.

In regard to this clonotype: At one end, the junction sequence differs from germline, possibly due to a read error. The J gene is TRBJ2-1, the V gene TRBV4-2; TRBD2 matches at 12 bases. Germline V CDR1 and CDR2: LGHNA, YNFKEQ. The CDR3 has 17 residues. Here the CDR3 reads CASSQDTRTSGKNEQSF. The CDR3 DNA follows: TGTGCCAGCAGCCAAGATACGAGGACTAGCGGGAAGAATGAGCAGTCCTTC.

In regard to this clonotype: This clone may be a read error of a much larger clone one base away. Without the conserved terminal phenylalanine or tryptophan, this CDR3 likely stems from a read error. The chain recombines TRBV20-1 with TRBJ1-1, with D unclear. CDR1 DFQATT and CDR2 SNEGSKA come from the germline V gene (reference sequence). V dropped 3 bases and J dropped 4 bases, with 21 bases sitting between them. The CDR3 totals 16 residues. CDR3 region: CSASDMGRQYRTEAFI. As DNA, the CDR3 is TGCAGTGCTAGTGATATGGGCAGGCAGTATCGCACTGAAGCTTTCATT.

Notes on this clonotype: Its ends do not fully match the called genes, so a read error is possible. J is TRBJ2-3 and V is TRBV6-5; D is possibly TRBD1 (6 bases). Germline V CDR1 and CDR2: MNHEY, SVGAGI. The CDR3 extends over 18 amino acids. Written as DNA, the CDR3 is TGTGCCAGCAGTTACACACTAGGGGGAATGGGGAGCACTGATACGCAGTATTTT. Translating it yields CASSYTLGGMGSTDTQYF.

Details on this clonotype: At one boundary the junction diverges from the germline segment, which might be a read error. This sequence joins TRBV6-1 and TRBJ2-3, with 7 bases identical to TRBD1. This CDR3 contains 13 residues. From germline, CDR1 is MNHNS and CDR2 SASEGT. The CDR3 loop is CANSGQVKDTQYF. The CDR3 nucleotides read TGTGCCAACAGTGGACAGGTGAAAGATACGCAGTATTTT.

The V gene is TRBV12-3 or TRBV12-4, the J gene TRBJ2-3, with D uncertain. Trimming took 4 bases from V and 2 from J, leaving 4 bases between them. This CDR3 has 12 amino acids. CDR3 region: CASSSFTDTQYF. As DNA, the CDR3 is TGTGCCAGCAGTTCTTTCACAGATACGCAGTATTTT.

Worth noting for this clonotype: One junction end disagrees with the germline gene, perhaps due to a read error. The chain has TRBV4-2 and TRBJ2-2, with D possibly matching TRBD2 (5 bases). From germline, CDR1 is LGHNA and CDR2 YNFKEQ. The CDR3 runs to 16 residues. CDR3 loop: CVNSHDLRANTGELFF. DNA for the CDR3: TGTGTCAACAGCCACGATCTGAGGGCCAACACAGGGGAGCTGTTTTTT.